One T cell receptor beta chain is described in this entry. Antigen unknown. V was clipped by 5 bases and J by 5 bases; unmatched bases: 6. CDR3 length: 14 residues. MiXCR was run by TCRdb on the RT-PCR reads, yielding one entry per CDR3 protein. This sample has approximately 680,000 distinct CDR3 sequences; roughly 14% occur once, and the top ten carry 9.5% to 13%. This entry is derived from a study of response to subunit inactivated influenza vaccine. Study conclusions and caveats: Each seasonal influenza vaccination, the authors suggested, recruits few new T cells.

The material was PBMCs from blood, obtained about 13 days after vaccination. The chain is built from TRBV12-3 or TRBV12-4 and TRBJ2-5, with 9 bases that match TRBD1. The clonotype was recovered from a man aged 50-59 years who received an inactivated influenza vaccine. CDR3 bases: TGTGCCAGCAGTCTACAGGGGGCGCGGGAGACCCAGTACTTC. Its translation: CASSLQGARETQYF.